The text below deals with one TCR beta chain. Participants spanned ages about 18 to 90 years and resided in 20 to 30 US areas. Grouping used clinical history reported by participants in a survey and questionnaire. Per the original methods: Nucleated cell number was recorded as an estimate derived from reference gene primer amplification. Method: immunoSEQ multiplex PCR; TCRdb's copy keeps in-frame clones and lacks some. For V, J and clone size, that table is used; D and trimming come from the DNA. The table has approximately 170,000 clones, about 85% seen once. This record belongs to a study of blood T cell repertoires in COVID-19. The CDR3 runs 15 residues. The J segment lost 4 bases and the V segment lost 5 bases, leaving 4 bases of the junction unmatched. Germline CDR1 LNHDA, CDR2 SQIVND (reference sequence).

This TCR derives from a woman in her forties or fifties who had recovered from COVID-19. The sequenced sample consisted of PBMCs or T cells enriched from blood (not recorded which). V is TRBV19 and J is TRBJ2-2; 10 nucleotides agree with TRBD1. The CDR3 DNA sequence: TGTGCCAGTAGTCCAAGGACAGGGGGCACCGGGGAGCTGTTTTTT. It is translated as CASSPRTGGTGELFF.